Below, 5 T cell receptor beta chains from the same sample are listed, as sequenced in a study of cytomegalovirus exposure and HLA in healthy donors. TCRdb's table, derived via immunoSEQ multiplex PCR, lists solely in-frame clones and lacks some. The profile covers tens of thousands of clones, with around 97% appearing a single time and about 1.6% taken by the ten largest. The material sequenced was PBMCs. The receptors originated from a woman under 30 in good health and CMV-seropositive.

V and J are TRBV28 and TRBJ1-5, with D uncertain. Germline V lookup: CDR1 MDHEN, CDR2 SYDVKM. Trimming pared 9 bases from V and 2 bases from J, leaving 14 bases between. This CDR3 has 14 amino acids. CDR3 loop: CASTAASRNQPQHF. The CDR3 DNA reads TGTGCCAGTACAGCGGCCAGTCGCAATCAGCCCCAGCATTTT. Based on the CDR3 plus reference TRBV28 and TRBJ1-5, the full variable domain is DVKVTQSSRYLVKRTGEKVFLECVQDMDHENMFWYRQDPGLGLRLIYFSYDVKMKEKGDIPEGYSVSREKKERFSLILESASTNQTSMYLCASTAASRNQPQHFGDGTRLSIL.

The chain has TRBV27 and TRBJ2-3; D is uncertain. The CDR3 runs to 13 residues. The germline V gene encodes CDR1 MNHEY and CDR2 SMNVEV (reference sequence). The V and J ends lost 7 bases and 2 bases respectively, with 10 bases between them. The CDR3 region has the DNA TGTGCCAGCAAACTGATCGACACAGATACGCAGTATTTT. Its translation: CASKLIDTDTQYF.

The chain joins TRBV6-5 to TRBJ2-2, with TRBD1 identical over 8 bases. Germline CDR1 is MNHEY and CDR2 is SVGAGI. This CDR3 spans 15 amino acids. The trim removed 7 bases at V and 4 bases at J, leaving 8 bases unmatched. CDR3 in amino acids: CASTKITGGTGELFF. CDR3 DNA sequence: TGTGCCAGCACGAAGATTACAGGGGGCACCGGGGAGCTGTTTTTT.

This sequence joins TRBV28 and TRBJ1-5; possible D gene TRBD1, 5 bases. The CDR3 spans 15 residues. The V and J ends lost 1 base and 0 bases respectively, with 7 bases between them. CDR1 is MDHEN, CDR2 SYDVKM, per germline. The chain's CDR3 is CASSLYDSSNQPQHF. The DNA for the CDR3 is TGTGCCAGCAGTTTATACGACAGTAGCAATCAGCCCCAGCATTTT.

This rearrangement joins TRBV6-1 to TRBJ1-1, with D uncertain. Trimming pared 2 bases from V and 1 base from J, leaving 8 bases between. The germline gives CDR1 MNHNS, CDR2 SASEGT. The CDR3 runs 14 residues. This chain's CDR3 is CASSERRGNTEAFF. CDR3 bases: TGTGCCAGCAGTGAACGGCGGGGGAACACTGAAGCTTTCTTT.